This entry lists 23 T cell receptor beta chains sequenced from one sample in a study of blood T cell repertoires in COVID-19. Sequencing used immunoSEQ multiplex PCR; TCRdb keeps in-frame clones, though not all of them. The repertoire holds 110,000 to 150,000 clones, with 78% as singletons. Sequencing input: PBMCs or T cells enriched from blood (not recorded which). All receptors derive from a woman aged 45-65 years who had recovered from COVID-19.

The V and J genes are TRBV10-3 and TRBJ1-5; TRBD1 might be the D (6 bases). V was cut by 0 bases and J by 5 bases, with 11 bases left in between. The CDR3 loop spans 15 amino acids. Germline V gives CDR1 ENHRY, CDR2 SYGVKD. The CDR3 is CAISESGGLDQPQHF. The DNA for the CDR3 is TGTGCCATCAGTGAGTCGGGGGGGCTGGATCAGCCCCAGCATTTT.

The chain has TRBV7-3 and TRBJ1-5; 9 bases are a match to TRBD1. CDR1 is SGHTA and CDR2 is FQGTGA in the germline V gene. J was trimmed by 4 bases and V by 4 bases; bases with no gene match: 5. CDR3 length: 15 residues. The CDR3: CASSSGQGWNQPQHF. CDR3 DNA: TGTGCCAGCAGCTCAGGACAGGGGTGGAATCAGCCCCAGCATTTT.

This clone was seen once. The chain links TRBV28 to TRBJ2-2, with D perhaps matching TRBD2 (6 bases). The V gene lost 1 base and the J gene lost 12 bases, with 18 bases spanning the gap. Per the germline V gene, CDR1 is MDHEN and CDR2 is SYDVKM. The CDR3 has 15 amino acids. The DNA of the CDR3 is TGTGCCAGCAGTTTATTCGGCGGGGAGGCCGCGAAGCTGTTTTTT. Protein: CASSLFGGEAAKLFF. The full variable domain, its missing parts supplied by reference TRBV28 and TRBJ2-2, is DVKVTQSSRYLVKRTGEKVFLECVQDMDHENMFWYRQDPGLGLRLIYFSYDVKMKEKGDIPEGYSVSREKKERFSLILESASTNQTSMYLCASSLFGGEAAKLFFGEGSRLTVL.

The genes are TRBV5-1 and TRBJ1-2, with D perhaps matching TRBD1 (6 bases). Germline values: CDR1 SGHRS, CDR2 YFSETQ. The CDR3 spans 13 residues. Trimming stripped 0 bases from V and 7 bases from J, with 10 bases between. The CDR3 nucleotides are TGCGCCAGCAGCTTGGCCGGGGGGGCTGGCTACACCTTC. Encoded protein: CASSLAGGAGYTF.

The chain carries TRBV7-2 and TRBJ1-3, with a tentative D call TRBD1 (5 bases). Germline assignment: CDR1 SGHTA and CDR2 FQGNSA. Deletions cut 1 base from V and 7 bases from J, with 11 bases between. CDR3 length: 14 residues. CDR3 DNA: TGTGCCAGCAGCTTAGGGGGAAGGGGTAACACCATATATTTT. Its translation is CASSLGGRGNTIYF.

DNA for the CDR3: TGTGCCTGGAGTCGGACAGGGCCAGGAAACACCATATATTTT. It specifies CAWSRTGPGNTIYF. V usage is TRBV30 and J usage is TRBJ1-3; 8 bases match TRBD1. CDR3 length: 14 residues. J was trimmed by 4 bases and V by 2 bases; bases with no gene match: 4. Per germline, CDR1 GTSNPN and CDR2 SVGIG (reference sequence).

The V call is TRBV28, the J call TRBJ2-3, with D perhaps TRBD2 (6 bases). V lost 7 bases, J lost 0 bases, and 8 bases lay in between. From germline, CDR1 is MDHEN and CDR2 SYDVKM. The CDR3 has 13 amino acids. DNA of the CDR3: TGTGCCAGCATGCGGGGTAGCACAGATACGCAGTATTTT. Protein sequence: CASMRGSTDTQYF. Full variable domain (outside the CDR3, taken from reference TRBV28 and TRBJ2-3): DVKVTQSSRYLVKRTGEKVFLECVQDMDHENMFWYRQDPGLGLRLIYFSYDVKMKEKGDIPEGYSVSREKKERFSLILESASTNQTSMYLCASMRGSTDTQYFGPGTRLTVL.

The V and J genes are TRBV28 and TRBJ2-4; the match to TRBD1 covers 9 bases. Looked up from germline, CDR1 is MDHEN and CDR2 is SYDVKM. This CDR3 contains 13 residues. J gave up 7 bases and V 2 bases, and 0 bases lay outside the gene matches. The DNA of the CDR3 is TGTGCCAGCAGTTTAGGGACAGGGAACATTCAGTACTTC. It is translated as CASSLGTGNIQYF.

This chain links TRBV7-9 with TRBJ2-7, with 7 bases lining up with TRBD1. CDR3 length: 14 amino acids. With 1 base clipped from V and 3 bases from J, the junction kept 3 bases outside the gene matches. Germline values: CDR1 SEHNR, CDR2 FQNEAQ (reference sequence). Here the CDR3 reads CASSLDRGGYEQYV. CDR3 DNA sequence: TGTGCCAGCAGCTTAGACAGGGGTGGCTACGAGCAGTACGTC.

This chain joins TRBV15 and TRBJ1-4; 7 bases agree with TRBD1. CDR3 length: 14 residues. CDR1 and CDR2 (germline): LNHNV, YYDKDF (reference sequence). With 4 bases clipped from V and 5 bases from J, the junction kept 4 bases outside the gene matches. CDR3 amino acids: CATSTGQENEKLFF. The CDR3 nucleotides read TGTGCCACCAGCACCGGACAGGAAAATGAAAAACTGTTTTTT.

V usage is TRBV7-9 and J usage is TRBJ1-3, with D perhaps matching TRBD1 (5 bases). CDR3 length: 15 residues. The germline gives CDR1 SEHNR, CDR2 FQNEAQ (reference sequence). V lost 2 bases to trimming and J lost 1 base, with 9 bases between them. CDR3 bases: TGTGCCAGCAGCTTAAGTGGGGGGTCTGGAAACACCATATATTTT. Amino acid sequence: CASSLSGGSGNTIYF. Full variable domain (remainder filled in from reference TRBV7-9 and TRBJ1-3): DTGVSQNPRHKITKRGQNVTFRCDPISEHNRLYWYRQTLGQGPEFLTYFQNEAQLEKSRLLSDRFSAERPKGSFSTLEIQRTEQGDSAMYLCASSLSGGSGNTIYFGEGSWLTVV.

The chain combines TRBV10-1 with TRBJ2-1, with 8 bases aligning to TRBD2. Germline V gives CDR1 WNHNN, CDR2 SYGVQD (reference sequence). This CDR3 has 15 residues. J was trimmed by 3 bases and V by 8 bases; bases with no gene match: 9. The CDR3 is CASRGGPSNYNEQFF. The DNA for the CDR3 is TGCGCCAGCCGGGGGGGGCCCTCTAACTACAATGAGCAGTTCTTC.

The CDR3 nucleotides are TGTGCCAGCAGCTTAGCGTTTTATCCGGGACAGCACTACGAGCAGTACTTC. Translated: CASSLAFYPGQHYEQYF. The V and J genes are TRBV7-2 and TRBJ2-7, with TRBD1 matching 7 bases. CDR1 and CDR2 (germline): SGHTA, FQGNSA. V shed 0 bases and J 3 bases; nucleotides not matched to a gene: 11. The CDR3 has 17 amino acids.

V is TRBV7-9 and J is TRBJ1-6; D may be TRBD1 (6 bases). CDR3 length: 17 amino acids. V shed 5 bases and J shed 0 bases, with 14 bases lying between them. CDR1 and CDR2 (germline): SEHNR, FQNEAQ (reference sequence). The DNA for the CDR3 is TGTGCCAGCAGCCCGGACAGAACGAGCTCCTATAATTCACCCCTCCACTTT. It translates to CASSPDRTSSYNSPLHF.

CDR3 sequence (DNA): TGTGCCAGCAGCTTAGTGAGCTTTACAGGGGGGAACTCGGGCGAGCAGTACTTC. Protein product: CASSLVSFTGGNSGEQYF. The gene calls are TRBV13 and TRBJ2-7; 8 bases map to TRBD1. Trimming removed 1 base from V and 6 bases from J; junction bases left unmatched: 17. Germline assignment: CDR1 PRHDT and CDR2 FYEKMQ (reference sequence). The CDR3 sequence is 18 residues long.

This clone came up a few times. The gene calls are TRBV5-5 and TRBJ1-5; 8 nucleotides align to TRBD1. V dropped 0 bases and J dropped 7; count of bases not matched to a gene: 6. The CDR3 is 15 residues long. The V gene's germline CDR1 is SGHKS and CDR2 YYEKEE (reference sequence). The CDR3: CASSLGTGMGQPQHF. The DNA for the CDR3 is TGTGCCAGCAGCTTGGGGACAGGGATGGGCCAGCCCCAGCATTTT.

The chain uses TRBV24-1 and TRBJ2-1; 14 nucleotides align to TRBD2. The trim removed 5 bases at V and 3 bases at J, leaving 14 bases unmatched. This CDR3 comprises 20 residues. From germline, CDR1 is KGHDR and CDR2 SFDVKD. DNA for the CDR3: TGTGCCACCAGTGGTGGGACTAGCGGGGGCCAGATTCCCCTCTACAATGAGCAGTTCTTC. It specifies CATSGGTSGGQIPLYNEQFF.

This CDR3 reads CASSVSRGAYEQYF. CDR3 nucleotide sequence: TGTGCCAGTAGTGTCAGTCGAGGCGCCTACGAGCAGTACTTC. This chain connects TRBV19 to TRBJ2-7; D is ambiguous. Trimming took off 5 bases at V and 2 bases at J, with 13 bases between the two ends. Looked up from germline, CDR1 is LNHDA and CDR2 is SQIVND (reference sequence). CDR3 length: 14 residues.

The CDR3 DNA is TGTGCCAGCAGCTATGGACAGGGGGTATCCGGGGAGCTGTTTTTT. It translates to CASSYGQGVSGELFF. This chain connects TRBV7-7 to TRBJ2-2; 10 bases are shared with TRBD1. The V segment lost 4 bases and the J segment 6 bases; nucleotides outside the gene matches: 5. Germline-derived CDR1 and CDR2 are SSHAT and FNYEAQ (reference sequence). The CDR3 has 15 residues. Based on the CDR3 plus reference TRBV7-7 and TRBJ2-2, the full variable domain is GAGVSQSPRYKVTKRGQDVTLRCDPISSHATLYWYQQALGQGPEFLTYFNYEAQPDKSGLPSDRFSAERPEGSISTLTIQRTEQRDSAMYRCASSYGQGVSGELFFGEGSRLTVL.

This chain joins TRBV2 and TRBJ1-1; TRBD1 aligns across 11 bases. The CDR3 is 15 residues long. V lost 3 bases to trimming and J lost 10 bases; unmatched junction nucleotides: 10. Germline CDR1 reads SNHLY; CDR2 reads FYNNEI. CDR3 in amino acids: CASSDKYGQGAGAFF. The DNA for the CDR3 is TGTGCCAGCAGTGATAAGTATGGACAGGGGGCTGGAGCTTTCTTT.

The rearrangement links TRBV5-4 to TRBJ1-1; D unresolved. From germline, CDR1 is SGHNT and CDR2 YYREEE (reference sequence). The CDR3 is made up of 13 amino acids. V lost 4 bases and J lost 1, with 8 bases in between. The chain's CDR3 is CASSRQSNTEAFF. CDR3 sequence (DNA): TGTGCCAGCAGCCGCCAGTCGAACACTGAAGCTTTCTTT.

The chain employs TRBV10-2 and TRBJ2-5, with D possibly TRBD1 on 6 matching bases. V lost 8 bases to trimming and J lost 2 bases, with 18 bases between them. Germline V lookup: CDR1 WSHSY, CDR2 SAAADI. There are 15 residues in the CDR3. The CDR3 is CASASRQGSQETQYF. Written as DNA, the CDR3 is TGCGCCAGCGCCTCTCGGCAGGGGTCACAAGAGACCCAGTACTTC.

The CDR3 DNA is TGTGCCAGCAGCTTCCAGCGGGGGACCCAAGAGACCCAGTACTTC. Translated: CASSFQRGTQETQYF. This rearrangement joins TRBV7-3 to TRBJ2-5, with 8 positions matching TRBD2. Losses at the gene ends were 3 bases for V and 1 base for J; bases not matched to a gene: 4. The germline V gene encodes CDR1 SGHTA and CDR2 FQGTGA. The CDR3 extends over 15 amino acids.